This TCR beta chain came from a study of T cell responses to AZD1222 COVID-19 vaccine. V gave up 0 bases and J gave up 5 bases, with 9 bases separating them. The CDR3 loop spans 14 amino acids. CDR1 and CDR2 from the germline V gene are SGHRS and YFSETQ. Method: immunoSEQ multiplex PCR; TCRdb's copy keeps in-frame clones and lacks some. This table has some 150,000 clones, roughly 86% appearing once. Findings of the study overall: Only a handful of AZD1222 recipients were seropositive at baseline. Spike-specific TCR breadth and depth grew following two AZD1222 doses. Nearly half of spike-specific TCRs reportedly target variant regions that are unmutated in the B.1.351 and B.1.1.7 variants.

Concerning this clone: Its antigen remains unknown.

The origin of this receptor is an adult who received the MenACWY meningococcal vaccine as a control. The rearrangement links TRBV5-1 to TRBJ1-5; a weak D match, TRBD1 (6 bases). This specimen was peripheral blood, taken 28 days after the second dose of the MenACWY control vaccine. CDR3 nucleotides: TGCGCCAGCAGCTTGGAGGGGGGAGATCAGCCCCAGCATTTT. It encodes CASSLEGGDQPQHF.